The source of this T cell receptor beta chain is a study of blood T cell repertoires in COVID-19 (dated by TCRdb to about 2020). Notes on the research overall: Samples covering the acute and convalescent phases of COVID-19 were provided by collaborators in the United States, Italy and Spain. The prospective study material was composed of cDNA or gDNA derived from T cells, B-cell-depleted T cells, or PBMCs. Subjects who had been exposed to COVID-19, were actively infected with it, or had recovered from it provided the deeply sampled blood TCRbeta repertoires that made up the dataset. The repertoires were made available in a free public database intended to serve as a resource for research on the immune response to SARS-CoV-2. The samples were drawn from the first 160 participants of the ongoing ImmuneRACE study and from 1,254 subjects provided by 6 global collaborators. The sample metadata nearly always contained a de-identified subject ID, COVID-19 status, age in years and sex. Where available, HLA class I and class II types were obtained from metadata supplied by the sample provider rather than from assay-based typing.

There are 14 amino acids in the CDR3, from cysteine to phenylalanine inclusive. Just CDR3 DNA is preserved here, 42 bases in frame from base 1. V and J lose 4 bases and 0 bases, and a span of 8 bases separates them. Taken from the germline V gene (reference sequence), the CDR1 and CDR2 loops are LNHDA and SQIVND. Each collaborating institution followed its own protocols to collect whole blood in K2EDTA tubes. For TCRbeta analysis, collaborator samples were shipped as frozen whole blood, as isolated PBMCs, or as DNA extracted from either sample type. Broad study findings and their caveats: The quantity of clinical and demographic metadata differed by source and by participant and was supplied without curation.

A remark on this clone: Its antigen remains unidentified. No much larger clone exists at a distance of one base, and base qualities are not known.

TCRbeta CDR3 regions were amplified from genomic DNA using the immunoSEQ Assay, a bias-controlled multiplex PCR. The source study handled its data this way. Nucleated cell counts per sample were estimated from amplification of reference gene primers within the assay. To quantify the absolute abundance of each unique TCRbeta CDR3 rearrangement, sequence reads were collapsed and filtered. For each sample, productive Simpson clonality was calculated as the square root of Simpson's diversity index over productive rearrangements. TCRdb provides this immuneACCESS table in a form limited to in-frame rearrangements. Some clones are lacking; in checked studies, under half of them reflect an unresolved V gene, and why the rest are absent is not known. The DNA was the basis for D and trimming; V, J and clone size are from that table. This sample gives 250,000 or so clones in total; about 83% of them show up just once. Roughly 4% of the sample belongs to the ten largest clones.

The chain couples TRBV19 to TRBJ2-3; 7 matching bases give a weak D call of TRBD2. The TCR comes from a man in his forties or fifties with acute or convalescent COVID-19. Sequenced material: peripheral blood. The nucleotides are TGTGCCAGTAGTAAGGGGGGGAGCACAGATACGCAGTATTTT. It translates as CASSKGGSTDTQYF. Outside the CDR3, residues come from the reference TRBV19 and TRBJ2-3 proteins, so the full variable domain is: DGGITQSPKYLFRKEGQNVTLSCEQNLNHDAMYWYRQDPGQGLRLIYYSQIVNDFQKGDIAEGYSVSREKKESFPLTVTSAQKNPTAFYLCASSKGGSTDTQYFGPGTRLTVL.